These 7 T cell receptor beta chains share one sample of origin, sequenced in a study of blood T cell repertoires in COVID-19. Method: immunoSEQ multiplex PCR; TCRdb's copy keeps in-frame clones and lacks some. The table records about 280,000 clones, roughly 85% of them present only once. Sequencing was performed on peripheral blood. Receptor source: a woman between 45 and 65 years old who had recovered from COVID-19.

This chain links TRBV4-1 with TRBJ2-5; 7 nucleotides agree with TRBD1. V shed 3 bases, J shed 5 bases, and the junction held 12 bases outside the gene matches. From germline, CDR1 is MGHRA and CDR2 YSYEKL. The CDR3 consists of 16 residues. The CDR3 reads CASSQYNRGGGETQYF. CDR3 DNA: TGCGCCAGCAGCCAGTACAACAGGGGCGGTGGGGAGACCCAGTACTTC.

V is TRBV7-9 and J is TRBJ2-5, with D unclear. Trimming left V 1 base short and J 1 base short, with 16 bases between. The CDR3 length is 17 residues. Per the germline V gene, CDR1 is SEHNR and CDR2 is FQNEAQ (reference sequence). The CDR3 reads CASSLGRQQLIQETQYF. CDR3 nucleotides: TGTGCCAGCAGCTTAGGGCGGCAGCAACTCATCCAAGAGACCCAGTACTTC. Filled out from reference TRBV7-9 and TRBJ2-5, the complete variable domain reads DTGVSQNPRHKITKRGQNVTFRCDPISEHNRLYWYRQTLGQGPEFLTYFQNEAQLEKSRLLSDRFSAERPKGSFSTLEIQRTEQGDSAMYLCASSLGRQQLIQETQYFGPGTRLLVL.

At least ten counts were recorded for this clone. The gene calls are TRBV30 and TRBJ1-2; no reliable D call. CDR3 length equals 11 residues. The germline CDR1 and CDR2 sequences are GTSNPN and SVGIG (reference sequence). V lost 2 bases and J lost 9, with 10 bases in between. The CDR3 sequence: CAWSSGGSYTF. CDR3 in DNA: TGTGCCTGGAGTTCCGGAGGGAGCTACACCTTC.

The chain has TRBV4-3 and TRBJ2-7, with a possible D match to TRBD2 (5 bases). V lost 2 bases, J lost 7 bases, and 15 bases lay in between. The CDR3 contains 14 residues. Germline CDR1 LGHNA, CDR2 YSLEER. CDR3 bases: TGCGCCAGCAGCCAAACAGTGGGAGTGGGGGAGCAGTACTTC. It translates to CASSQTVGVGEQYF.

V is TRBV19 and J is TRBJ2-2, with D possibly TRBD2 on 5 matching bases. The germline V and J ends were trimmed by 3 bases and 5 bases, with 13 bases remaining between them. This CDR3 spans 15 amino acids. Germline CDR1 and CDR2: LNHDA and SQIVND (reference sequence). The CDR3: CASSINREITGELFF. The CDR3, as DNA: TGTGCCAGTAGTATTAATAGGGAGATAACCGGGGAGCTGTTTTTT.

The CDR3 DNA is TGTGCCAGCAGCGACAGGAGGAATGAGCAGTTCTTC. Protein product: CASSDRRNEQFF. The chain carries TRBV7-2 and TRBJ2-1; D may be TRBD1 (6 bases). This CDR3 is 12 amino acids long. Trimming pared 5 bases from V and 7 bases from J, leaving 9 bases between. Per the germline V gene, CDR1 is SGHTA and CDR2 is FQGNSA.

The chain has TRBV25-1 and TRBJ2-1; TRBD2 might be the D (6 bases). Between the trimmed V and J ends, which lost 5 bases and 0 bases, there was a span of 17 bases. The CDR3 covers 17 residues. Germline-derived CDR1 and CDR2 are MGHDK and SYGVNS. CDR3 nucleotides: TGTGCCAGCAGTTCATACGGGACTCAGAGCTCCTACAATGAGCAGTTCTTC. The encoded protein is CASSSYGTQSSYNEQFF.